The source of this TCR beta chain is a study of shared T cell receptors in the human thymus (dated by TCRdb to the early 2020s). Concerning the study at large: The study examined how self-reactive, shared T-cell receptor alpha chains are generated in the human thymus.

Comment on this clone: Its antigen has not been determined. Base-call qualities are not available, and no considerably larger clone is one nucleotide away.

The protocol used for the library was the immunoSEQ multiplex PCR assay. The table was pulled from immuneACCESS by TCRdb, which kept in-frame rearrangements only. Such tables lose some clones; where checked, under half of the loss comes from unresolved V genes, and the rest has no known cause. Present in this sample are hundreds of thousands of clones, roughly 90% of which were seen just once. Of the sample, 0.0095% to 0.013% falls within the top ten clones. According to the germline V gene, CDR1 reads MNHEY and CDR2 reads SVGAGI. Ends trimmed: V by 6 bases, J by 3 bases; bases unmatched to a gene: 5. The CDR3 holds 14 amino acids from the cysteine to the phenylalanine. Only the CDR3 part of the read is kept: 42 bases, read in frame from the first base. These data were likewise used in another study, on human thymus T cells. The second investigation adds: In Finland, the donors were immunologically healthy infants who were having open corrective cardiac surgery for congenital heart defects. Thymus tissue was obtained as surgical resects removed during corrective cardiac surgery. V and J gene segment usage appeared biased in both thymic and peripheral blood repertoires. According to the related research, thymic TCR repertoires were highly overlapping among unrelated individuals. The study used about 8 infant thymus samples plus four related peripheral blood samples to characterize TCR alpha and beta repertoires. Donor ages ranged from roughly 7 to 250 days, and the cohort comprised six or seven male and a couple of female infants. Thymocytes were released mechanically from tissue and stored at -70 °C as pellets of roughly 9.5-32 million cells. A QIAsymphony instrument was used to extract genomic DNA from the frozen cell pellets. Using the immunoSEQ multiplex PCR assay, the TCRB and TCRAD loci were amplified from a standardized quantity of quality-controlled genomic DNA. The amplicons spanned the V(D)J region and were long enough to cover the CDR3 and allow V and J genes to be identified. Amplicon sequencing was performed on an Illumina platform through the commercial immunoSEQ service. Primer bias and sequencing errors were corrected as previously described, and TCRAD and TCRB definitions were based on the IMGT database. Repertoires were analysed with immunoSEQ Analyzer 3.0 and VDJTools, covering basic statistics, V/J segment usage, diversity estimates, rarefaction and pairwise overlap. Diversity was estimated using the Chao1, ChaoE, Efron-Thisted, Shannon and inverse Simpson indices, and was also estimated on datasets down-sampled to the size of the smallest sample. For repertoire overlap, CDR3 nucleotide sequence, V gene and J gene had to match strictly, and clustering was done by Jaccard-based multidimensional scaling. Thymus samples yielded on average about 810,000 unique TCRB clonotypes, compared with 75,000 to 85,000 from blood samples.

The V gene is TRBV6-5 and the J gene is TRBJ1-5; 7 bases in the middle match TRBD1. The source of this sequence is a boy under three years old with a congenital heart defect. Donor details come from another sample of the same person, matched by shared clones. Sample: thymocytes. The nucleotide sequence is TGTGCCAGCAGCAGGGGGGAGGACAATCAGCCCCAGCATTTT. The encoded protein is CASSRGEDNQPQHF.